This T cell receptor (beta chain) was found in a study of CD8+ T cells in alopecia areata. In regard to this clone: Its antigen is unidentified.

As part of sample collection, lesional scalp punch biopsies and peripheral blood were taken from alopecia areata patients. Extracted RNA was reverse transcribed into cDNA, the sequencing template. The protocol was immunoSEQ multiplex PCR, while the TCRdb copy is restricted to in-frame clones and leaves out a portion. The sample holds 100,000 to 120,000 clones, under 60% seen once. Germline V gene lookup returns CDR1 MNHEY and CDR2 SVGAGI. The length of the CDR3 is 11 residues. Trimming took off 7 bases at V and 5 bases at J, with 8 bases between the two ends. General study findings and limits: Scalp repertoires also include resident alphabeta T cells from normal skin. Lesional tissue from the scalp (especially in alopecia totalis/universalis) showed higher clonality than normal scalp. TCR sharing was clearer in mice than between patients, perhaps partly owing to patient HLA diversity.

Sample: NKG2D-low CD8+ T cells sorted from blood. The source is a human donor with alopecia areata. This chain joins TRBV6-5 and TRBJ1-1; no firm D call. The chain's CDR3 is CASMTGTEAFF. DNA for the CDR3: TGTGCCAGCATGACCGGGACTGAAGCTTTCTTT.